Below are 27 T cell receptor beta chains sequenced from a single sample in a study of T cell responses to AZD1222 COVID-19 vaccine. Data came from immunoSEQ multiplex PCR; TCRdb stores just in-frame clones and leaves some out. The sample consists of fewer than 150,000 clones, more than 75% of them appearing once. The sequencing here drew on peripheral blood, taken 28 days after the second AZD1222 dose. The receptor set was obtained from an adult who received the AZD1222 COVID-19 vaccine.

This chain connects TRBV25-1 to TRBJ2-1; the D is unclear. Germline V gene lookup returns CDR1 MGHDK and CDR2 SYGVNS. V lost 7 bases and J lost 10, with 17 bases in between. This CDR3 is 13 amino acids long. The CDR3 nucleotides read TGTGCCAGCACCAAGTCCCCCTCGCGGGAGCAGTTCTTC. This sequence encodes CASTKSPSREQFF.

This rearrangement joins TRBV6-5 to TRBJ1-1; possibly TRBD1 for D (6 bases). Trimming pared 8 bases from V and 3 bases from J, leaving 10 bases between. In germline, CDR1 is MNHEY, CDR2 SVGAGI. CDR3 length: 12 amino acids. CDR3 amino acids: CASLRGDTEAFF. The CDR3 DNA is TGTGCCAGCCTGAGGGGGGACACTGAAGCTTTCTTT.

V and J are TRBV2 and TRBJ1-3, with D uncertain. The germline CDR1 and CDR2 sequences are SNHLY and FYNNEI. This CDR3 is built from 13 residues. V was shortened by 8 bases and J by 2 bases, with 10 bases between the two germline ends. DNA of the CDR3: TGTGCCAGCGAGGACGGGGCTGGAAACACCATATATTTT. Amino acid sequence: CASEDGAGNTIYF.

V is TRBV7-8 and J is TRBJ2-3, with unresolved D. Trimming took off 7 bases at V and 2 bases at J, with 19 bases between the two ends. Germline CDR1 and CDR2: SGHVS and FQNEAQ. CDR3 length: 16 residues. The CDR3 loop is CASTRNSPQATDTQYF. For the CDR3, the DNA is TGTGCCAGCACTCGTAACTCACCCCAGGCCACAGATACGCAGTATTTT.

The genes are TRBV7-9 and TRBJ2-1; D ambiguous. Germline CDR1 reads SEHNR; CDR2 reads FQNEAQ (reference sequence). The germline V and J ends were trimmed by 2 bases and 0 bases, with 5 bases remaining between them. This CDR3 has 14 amino acids. The CDR3 nucleotides are TGTGCCAGCAGCTTAATAGACTCCTACAATGAGCAGTTCTTC. Encoded protein: CASSLIDSYNEQFF.

The chain employs TRBV2 and TRBJ2-2; the match to TRBD2 covers 13 bases. Germline values: CDR1 SNHLY, CDR2 FYNNEI. With V trimmed by 5 bases and J by 6 bases, 3 bases remained unmatched. The CDR3 length is 15 residues. The CDR3, as DNA: TGTGCCAGCAGTACACTAGCGGGAGGGGCCGGGGAGCTGTTTTTT. Encoded protein: CASSTLAGGAGELFF.

The rearrangement links TRBV28 to TRBJ2-4, with D perhaps matching TRBD2 (6 bases). Germline CDR1 reads MDHEN; CDR2 reads SYDVKM. V was pared by 6 bases and J by 4 bases, with 16 bases between. CDR3 length equals 15 residues. CDR3 protein: CASRAPRGAKNIQYF. The CDR3 region has the DNA TGTGCCAGCAGGGCCCCGCGGGGTGCTAAAAACATTCAGTACTTC.

This clone appeared a few times. The chain carries TRBV3-1 (or the pseudogene TRBV3-2) and TRBJ2-1; D uncertain. CDR1 LGHDT and CDR2 YNNKEL come from the germline V gene (reference sequence). V lost 4 bases, J lost 0 bases, and 7 bases lay in between. The CDR3 has 14 residues. The CDR3 coding sequence is TGTGCCAGCAGCCCCCCCCACTCCTACAATGAGCAGTTCTTC. Its translation is CASSPPHSYNEQFF.

CDR3 sequence (DNA): TGTGCCATCATGCCCGGGACAGGCGGCTACGAGCAGTACTTC. It codes for CAIMPGTGGYEQYF. This sequence joins TRBV10-3 and TRBJ2-7, with 8 bases aligning to TRBD1. The CDR3 length is 14 residues. V lost 7 bases and J lost 3; bases outside the gene matches: 8. Looked up from germline, CDR1 is ENHRY and CDR2 is SYGVKD.

J is TRBJ2-2 and V is TRBV7-9; D is perhaps TRBD1 (6 bases). CDR3 size: 14 residues. Per germline, CDR1 SEHNR and CDR2 FQNEAQ (reference sequence). Deletions cut 1 base from V and 5 bases from J, with 8 bases between. As DNA, the CDR3 is TGTGCCAGCAGCTTAGGGGGGCAGACCGGGGAGCTGTTTTTT. Translating gives CASSLGGQTGELFF.

The chain links TRBV7-7 to TRBJ1-4; TRBD1 matches 10 bases. The CDR3 spans 13 residues. Per germline, CDR1 SSHAT and CDR2 FNYEAQ (reference sequence). CDR3 residues: CAISRDRGEKLFF. In nucleotides, the CDR3 is TGTGCTATCTCCCGGGACAGGGGAGAAAAACTGTTTTTT.

This clone was seen once. The chain carries TRBV30 and TRBJ1-2; TRBD1 aligns across 8 bases. The CDR3 is 12 amino acids. In germline, CDR1 is GTSNPN, CDR2 SVGIG (reference sequence). V trimming: 5 bases; J trimming: 4 bases; junction bases outside the gene matches: 3. The CDR3 DNA follows: TGTGCCTGGGGACAGGGAACCTATGGCTACACCTTC. Residues: CAWGQGTYGYTF.

The rearrangement joins TRBV29-1 to TRBJ1-5; D unclear. Trimming removed 4 bases at V and 4 bases at J, with 14 bases between. The germline gives CDR1 SQVTM, CDR2 ANQGSEA. The CDR3 runs to 14 residues. Here the CDR3 reads CSVVGLPGNQPQHF. Written as DNA, the CDR3 is TGCAGCGTTGTAGGGTTGCCGGGGAATCAGCCCCAGCATTTT.

The chain carries TRBV5-3 and TRBJ1-5, with 7 bases matching TRBD1. TRBV5-3 is an ORF for which the function is uncertain. V was clipped by 4 bases and J by 0 bases; unmatched bases: 16. This CDR3 spans 19 amino acids. The CDR3 is CARSGETGKGAYSNQPQHF. In DNA, the CDR3 is TGTGCCAGAAGCGGAGAGACAGGGAAGGGGGCCTATAGCAATCAGCCCCAGCATTTT.

The genes are TRBV3-1 (or the pseudogene TRBV3-2) and TRBJ1-5; D perhaps matches TRBD1 (5 bases). CDR1 is LGHDT and CDR2 is YNNKEL in the germline V gene (reference sequence). The CDR3 loop spans 14 amino acids. The V gene lost 4 bases and the J gene lost 7 bases, with 14 bases spanning the gap. CDR3 region: CASSPGARAQPQHF. The CDR3 nucleotides are TGTGCCAGCAGCCCCGGGGCCCGTGCGCAGCCCCAGCATTTT.

This chain connects TRBV14 to TRBJ1-2; D remains ambiguous. Between the trimmed V and J ends, which lost 4 bases and 8 bases, there was a span of 11 bases. CDR3 size: 12 residues. The V gene's germline CDR1 is SGHDN and CDR2 FVKESK. For the CDR3, the DNA is TGTGCCAGCAGCCCTATCGGACCAGGCTACACCTTC. Protein product: CASSPIGPGYTF.

The rearrangement uses TRBV5-1 and TRBJ1-1; TRBD1 matches 8 bases. Looked up from germline, CDR1 is SGHRS and CDR2 is YFSETQ. The V gene end was trimmed by 4 bases and the J gene end by 5 bases; junction bases not matched to a gene: 7. The CDR3 runs to 14 residues. Written as DNA, the CDR3 is TGCGCCAGCAGCACGACAGGGGTAGGGACTGAAGCTTTCTTT. It translates to CASSTTGVGTEAFF.

The chain uses TRBV5-1 and TRBJ2-3; D tentatively fits TRBD1 or TRBD2 (6 bases each). The length of the CDR3 is 14 residues. The V and J ends lost 1 base and 5 bases respectively, with 11 bases between them. Germline CDR1 and CDR2: SGHRS and YFSETQ. CDR3 sequence (DNA): TGCGCCAGCAGCTTGACGGGGGCAGAAGATACGCAGTATTTT. Residues: CASSLTGAEDTQYF.

V and J are TRBV3-1 (or the pseudogene TRBV3-2) and TRBJ2-7; 9 bases map to TRBD2. Trimming at V came to 2 bases and at J to 6 bases, leaving 8 bases not matched to a gene. CDR3 length equals 15 residues. CDR1 and CDR2 (germline): LGHDT, YNNKEL (reference sequence). CDR3 sequence: CASSQSSAGGGEQYF. In DNA form, the CDR3 reads TGTGCCAGCAGCCAATCCTCAGCGGGGGGCGGCGAGCAGTACTTC.

This clone occurred a few times. The chain couples TRBV27 to TRBJ2-7; 12 nucleotides align to TRBD1. The germline V gene has CDR1 MNHEY and CDR2 SMNVEV (reference sequence). This CDR3 has 19 residues. Losses at the gene ends were 5 bases for V and 0 bases for J; bases not matched to a gene: 14. For the CDR3, the DNA is TGTGCCAGCAGTGCGACCGGGACAGGGGGCGAACAAACCTCCTACGAGCAGTACTTC. It yields the protein CASSATGTGGEQTSYEQYF.

The chain has TRBV7-3 and TRBJ1-1; TRBD1 might be the D (6 bases). CDR3 length: 14 residues. The germline V gene encodes CDR1 SGHTA and CDR2 FQGTGA. Trimming pared 4 bases from V and 2 bases from J, leaving 11 bases between. The CDR3 DNA follows: TGTGCCAGCAGCTCTTCAGGGGATAACACTGAAGCTTTCTTT. Translating gives CASSSSGDNTEAFF.

In this sample, this clone turned up once. The chain is built from TRBV6-5 and TRBJ1-2; D unclear. The length of the CDR3 is 14 residues. Germline-derived CDR1 and CDR2 are MNHEY and SVGAGI. The germline V and J ends were trimmed by 0 bases and 4 bases, with 9 bases remaining between them. CDR3 region: CASSYSRPGYGYTF. Written as DNA, the CDR3 is TGTGCCAGCAGTTACTCGCGGCCAGGCTATGGCTACACCTTC.

The V and J genes are TRBV2 and TRBJ1-1; no clear D. The CDR3 is made up of 16 amino acids. Germline lookup yields CDR1 SNHLY and CDR2 FYNNEI. V was cut by 4 bases and J by 0 bases, with 15 bases left in between. CDR3 protein: CASSVAGVQLNTEAFF. CDR3 nucleotides: TGTGCCAGCAGTGTAGCAGGTGTTCAATTGAACACTGAAGCTTTCTTT. Variable domain in full (rest from reference TRBV2 and TRBJ1-1): EPEVTQTPSHQVTQMGQEVILRCVPISNHLYFYWYRQILGQKVEFLVSFYNNEISEKSEIFDDQFSVERPDGSNFTLKIRSTKLEDSAMYFCASSVAGVQLNTEAFFGQGTRLTVV.

The CDR3 DNA reads as TGTGCCAGCAGCCCGATGAGCGGAACAGATACGCAGTATTTT. Translating gives CASSPMSGTDTQYF. The chain carries TRBV3-1 (or the pseudogene TRBV3-2) and TRBJ2-3, with D tentatively TRBD2 (5 bases). Germline V gene lookup returns CDR1 LGHDT and CDR2 YNNKEL (reference sequence). The CDR3 spans 14 residues. The V end was cut by 4 bases, the J end by 3 bases, with 11 bases between.

The chain uses TRBV11-1 and TRBJ2-5; 10 nucleotides agree with TRBD2. Trimming at V came to 8 bases and at J to 4 bases, leaving 7 bases not matched to a gene. Germline-derived CDR1 and CDR2 are SGHAT and FQDESV (reference sequence). This CDR3 is built from 14 residues. The CDR3 coding sequence is TGTGCCAGCCGCCCTAGCGGGGGTACAGAGACCCAGTACTTC. Encoded protein: CASRPSGGTETQYF.

The rearrangement joins TRBV7-2 to TRBJ1-5, with D unresolved. CDR3 size: 13 residues. The V gene's germline CDR1 is SGHTA and CDR2 FQGNSA. V was trimmed by 1 base and J by 4 bases, leaving 5 bases between them. CDR3 in DNA: TGTGCCAGCAGCTTAGGCCCTAATCAGCCCCAGCATTTT. This encodes CASSLGPNQPQHF.

This chain joins TRBV5-1 and TRBJ2-6; D is perhaps TRBD1 (6 bases). The germline V gene has CDR1 SGHRS and CDR2 YFSETQ. There are 17 residues in the CDR3. Deletions cut 2 bases from V and 2 bases from J, with 14 bases between. In DNA form, the CDR3 reads TGCGCCAGCAGCTTCGACAGGCTTCACCCTGGGGCCAACGTCCTGACTTTC. The encoded protein is CASSFDRLHPGANVLTF.